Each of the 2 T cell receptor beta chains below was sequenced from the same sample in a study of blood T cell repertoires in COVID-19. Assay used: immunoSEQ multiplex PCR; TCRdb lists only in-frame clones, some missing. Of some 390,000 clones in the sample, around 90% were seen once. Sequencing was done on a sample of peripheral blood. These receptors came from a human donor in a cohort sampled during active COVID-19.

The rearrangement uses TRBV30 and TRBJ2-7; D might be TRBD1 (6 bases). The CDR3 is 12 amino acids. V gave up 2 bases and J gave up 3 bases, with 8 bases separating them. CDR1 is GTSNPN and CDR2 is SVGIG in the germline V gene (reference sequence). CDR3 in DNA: TGTGCCTGGAGTTCGGACAGCTACGAGCAGTACTTC. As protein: CAWSSDSYEQYF.

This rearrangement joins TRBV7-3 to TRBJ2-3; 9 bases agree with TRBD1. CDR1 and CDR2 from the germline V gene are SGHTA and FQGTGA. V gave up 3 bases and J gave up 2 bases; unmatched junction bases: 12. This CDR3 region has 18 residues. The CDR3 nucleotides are TGTGCCAGCAGCTTGGGGTCCGGGACAGGGTTGTCCACAGATACGCAGTATTTT. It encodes CASSLGSGTGLSTDTQYF.